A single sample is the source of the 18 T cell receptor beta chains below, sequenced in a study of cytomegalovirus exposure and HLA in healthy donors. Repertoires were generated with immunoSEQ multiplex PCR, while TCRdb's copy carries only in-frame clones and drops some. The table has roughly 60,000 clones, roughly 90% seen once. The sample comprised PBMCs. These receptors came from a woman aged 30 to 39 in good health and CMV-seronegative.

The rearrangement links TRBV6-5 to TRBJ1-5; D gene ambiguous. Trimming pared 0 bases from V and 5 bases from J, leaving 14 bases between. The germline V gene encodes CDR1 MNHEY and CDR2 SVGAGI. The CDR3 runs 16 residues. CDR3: CASSYSSSGNHQPQHF. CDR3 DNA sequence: TGTGCCAGCAGTTACTCGAGCTCCGGGAACCATCAGCCCCAGCATTTT.

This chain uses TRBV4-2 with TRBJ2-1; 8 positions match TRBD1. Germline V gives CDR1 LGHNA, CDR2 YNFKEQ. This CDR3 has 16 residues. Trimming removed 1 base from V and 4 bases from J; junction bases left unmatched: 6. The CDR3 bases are TGTGCCAGCAGCCAAGGGACAGGGACAGCATACAATGAGCAGTTCTTC. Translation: CASSQGTGTAYNEQFF.

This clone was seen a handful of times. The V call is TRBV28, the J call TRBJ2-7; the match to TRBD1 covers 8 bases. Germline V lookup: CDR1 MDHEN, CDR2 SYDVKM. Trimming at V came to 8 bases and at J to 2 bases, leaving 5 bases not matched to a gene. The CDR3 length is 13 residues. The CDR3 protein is CASLGRGPYEQYF. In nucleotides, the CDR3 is TGTGCCAGCCTTGGCAGGGGGCCCTACGAGCAGTACTTC.

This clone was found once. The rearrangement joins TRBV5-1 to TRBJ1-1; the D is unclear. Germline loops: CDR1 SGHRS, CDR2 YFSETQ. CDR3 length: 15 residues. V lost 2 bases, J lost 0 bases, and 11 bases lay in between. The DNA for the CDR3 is TGCGCCAGCAGCTTAACAGCGGCTATGAACACTGAAGCTTTCTTT. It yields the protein CASSLTAAMNTEAFF.

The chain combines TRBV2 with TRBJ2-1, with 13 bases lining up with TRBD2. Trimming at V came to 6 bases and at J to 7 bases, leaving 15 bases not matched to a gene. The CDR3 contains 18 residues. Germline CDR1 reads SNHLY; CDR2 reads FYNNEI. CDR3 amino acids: CASRSRTSGSSRVNEQFF. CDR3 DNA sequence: TGTGCCAGCAGAAGCCGGACTAGCGGGAGCAGTAGGGTTAATGAGCAGTTCTTC.

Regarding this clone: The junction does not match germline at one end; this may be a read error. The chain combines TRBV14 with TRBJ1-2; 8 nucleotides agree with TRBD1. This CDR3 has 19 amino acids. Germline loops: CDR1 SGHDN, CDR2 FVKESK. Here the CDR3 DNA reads TGTGCCAGCAGCGAAGAGCCGGGACAGGCCTGGCTTCCTAACTATGGCTACACCTTC. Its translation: CASSEEPGQAWLPNYGYTF.

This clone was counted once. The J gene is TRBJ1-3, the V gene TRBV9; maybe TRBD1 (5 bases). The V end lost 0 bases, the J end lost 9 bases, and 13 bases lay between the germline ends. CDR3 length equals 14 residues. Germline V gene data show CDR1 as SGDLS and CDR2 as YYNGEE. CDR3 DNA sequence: TGTGCCAGCAGCGTAGCCAGGGTGTCAAGCACCATATATTTT. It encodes CASSVARVSSTIYF.

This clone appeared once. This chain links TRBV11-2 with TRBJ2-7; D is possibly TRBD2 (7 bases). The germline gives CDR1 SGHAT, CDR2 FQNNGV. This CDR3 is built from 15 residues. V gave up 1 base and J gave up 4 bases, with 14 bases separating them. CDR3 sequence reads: CASSLVGGASYEQYF. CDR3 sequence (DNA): TGTGCCAGCAGCTTAGTAGGGGGGGCGTCTTACGAGCAGTACTTC.

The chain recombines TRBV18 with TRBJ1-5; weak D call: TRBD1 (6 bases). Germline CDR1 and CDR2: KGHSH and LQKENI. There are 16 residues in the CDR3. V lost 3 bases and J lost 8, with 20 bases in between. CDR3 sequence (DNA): TGTGCCAGCTCACCCCTTGAAGGACAGTCGAGCAAGCCCCAGCATTTT. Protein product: CASSPLEGQSSKPQHF. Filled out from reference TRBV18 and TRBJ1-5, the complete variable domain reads NAGVMQNPRHLVRRRGQEARLRCSPMKGHSHVYWYRQLPEEGLKFMVYLQKENIIDESGMPKERFSAEFPKEGPSILRIQQVVRGDSAAYFCASSPLEGQSSKPQHFGDGTRLSIL.

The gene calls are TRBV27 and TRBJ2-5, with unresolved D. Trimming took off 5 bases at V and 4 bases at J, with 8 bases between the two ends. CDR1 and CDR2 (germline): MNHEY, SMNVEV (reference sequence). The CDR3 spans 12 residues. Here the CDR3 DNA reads TGTGCCAGCAGTAGCACCTCAGAGACCCAGTACTTC. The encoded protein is CASSSTSETQYF.

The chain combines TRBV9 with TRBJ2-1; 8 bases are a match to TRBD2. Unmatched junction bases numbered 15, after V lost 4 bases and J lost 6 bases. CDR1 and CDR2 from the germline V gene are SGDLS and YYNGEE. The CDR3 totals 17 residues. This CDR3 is CASSNPRQSGSSNEQFF. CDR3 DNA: TGTGCCAGCAGCAACCCCAGGCAGAGCGGGAGCTCCAATGAGCAGTTCTTC.

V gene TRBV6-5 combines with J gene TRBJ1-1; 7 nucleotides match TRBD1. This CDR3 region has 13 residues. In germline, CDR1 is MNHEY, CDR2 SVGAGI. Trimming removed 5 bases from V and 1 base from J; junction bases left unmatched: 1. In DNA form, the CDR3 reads TGTGCCAGCAGTCACAGGGGGAACACTGAAGCTTTCTTT. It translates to CASSHRGNTEAFF.

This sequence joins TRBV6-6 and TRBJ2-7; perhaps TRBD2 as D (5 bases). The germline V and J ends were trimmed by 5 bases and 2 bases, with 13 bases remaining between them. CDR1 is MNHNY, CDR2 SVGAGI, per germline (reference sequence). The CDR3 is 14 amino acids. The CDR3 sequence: CASSNRDAAYEQYF. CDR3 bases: TGTGCCAGCAGTAACCGGGATGCGGCCTACGAGCAGTACTTC.

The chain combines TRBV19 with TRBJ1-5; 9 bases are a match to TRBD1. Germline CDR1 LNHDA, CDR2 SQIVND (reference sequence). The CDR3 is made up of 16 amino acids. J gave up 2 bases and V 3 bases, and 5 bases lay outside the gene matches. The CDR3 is CASSITGGAGNQPQHF. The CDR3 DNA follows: TGTGCCAGTAGTATCACAGGGGGCGCGGGCAATCAGCCCCAGCATTTT. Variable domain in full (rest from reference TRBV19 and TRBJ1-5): DGGITQSPKYLFRKEGQNVTLSCEQNLNHDAMYWYRQDPGQGLRLIYYSQIVNDFQKGDIAEGYSVSREKKESFPLTVTSAQKNPTAFYLCASSITGGAGNQPQHFGDGTRLSIL.

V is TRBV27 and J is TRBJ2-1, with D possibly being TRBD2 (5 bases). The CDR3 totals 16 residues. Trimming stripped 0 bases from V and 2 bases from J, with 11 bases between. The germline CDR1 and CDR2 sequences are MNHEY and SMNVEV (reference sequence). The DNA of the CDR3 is TGTGCCAGCAGTTTATCGGCGGGCTGGGCCTACAATGAGCAGTTCTTC. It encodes CASSLSAGWAYNEQFF.

CDR3 in amino acids: CASKTGRERETQYF. The CDR3 nucleotides are TGTGCCAGCAAAACGGGGCGGGAGCGGGAGACCCAGTACTTC. The chain is built from TRBV19 and TRBJ2-5; 7 bases align to TRBD2. The CDR3 extends over 14 amino acids. V lost 9 bases and J lost 5; bases outside the gene matches: 12. Per the germline V gene, CDR1 is LNHDA and CDR2 is SQIVND (reference sequence).

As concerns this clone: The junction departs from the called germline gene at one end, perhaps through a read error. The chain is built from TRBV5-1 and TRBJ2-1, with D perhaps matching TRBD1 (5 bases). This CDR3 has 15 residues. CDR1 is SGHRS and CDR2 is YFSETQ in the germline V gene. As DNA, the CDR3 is TGCGCCAGCAGCGAGTCTCTCCAGGGCGAAGGAGTAGGACTCTTC. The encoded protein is CASSESLQGEGVGLF.

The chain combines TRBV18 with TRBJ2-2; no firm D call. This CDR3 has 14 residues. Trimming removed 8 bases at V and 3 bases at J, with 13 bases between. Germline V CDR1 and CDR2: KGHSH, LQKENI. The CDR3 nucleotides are TGTGCCAGCACCCCCGGCCAGGACACCGGGGAGCTGTTTTTT. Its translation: CASTPGQDTGELFF.